This T cell receptor beta chain is from a study of shared clonotypes between healthy human individuals. Study information: Each donor's CD4 naive and CD4 memory cells filled three plates apiece, CD8 naive two, and CD8 memory one.

Whole-study findings and limits: Investigators expected sequencing depth to affect clonotype sharing among donors. Generation probability values for non-shared clonotypes were lower than those for clonotypes shared by all four donors. Generally, estimated richness proved larger in naive subsets than it did in memory subsets.

The germline CDR1 and CDR2 sequences are SNHLY and FYNNEI. The CDR3 consists of 14 residues. Trimming cost V 6 bases and J 5 bases, with 14 bases left between them. The sample holds one count of this clone. The antigen is unknown. The naive CD8 population came from CD45RO-negative cells selected for CCR7, without terminally differentiated effector memory CD45RA+ cells. Assay: immunoSEQ multiplex PCR; the TCRdb copy retains only in-frame clones and omits some. Among approximately 1.9 million clones listed, roughly 93% were seen once. This rearrangement joins TRBV2 to TRBJ1-5; perhaps TRBD1 as D (6 bases). The TCR originated in a young man in good health. Some clones in this sample may be carry-over from other donors' samples. The sequencing input was naive CD8+ T cells from PBMCs. The CDR3 region has the DNA TGTGCCAGCAGGCCGTGGGGGCGGGATCAGCCCCAGCATTTT. Its protein is CASRPWGRDQPQHF.